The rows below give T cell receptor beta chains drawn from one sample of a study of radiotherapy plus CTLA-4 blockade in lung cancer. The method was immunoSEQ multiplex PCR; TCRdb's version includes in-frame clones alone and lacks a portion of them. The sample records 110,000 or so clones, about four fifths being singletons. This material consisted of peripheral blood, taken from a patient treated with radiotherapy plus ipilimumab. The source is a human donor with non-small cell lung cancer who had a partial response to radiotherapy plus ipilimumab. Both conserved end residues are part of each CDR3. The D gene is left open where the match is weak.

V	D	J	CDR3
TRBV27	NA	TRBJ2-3	CASRETSTDTQYF
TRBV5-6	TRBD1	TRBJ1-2	CASSYDRDYGYTF
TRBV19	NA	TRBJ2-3	CASRDYTDTQYF
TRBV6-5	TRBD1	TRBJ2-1	CASSHRDRDYNEQFF
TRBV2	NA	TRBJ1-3	CASSGVGSSGNTIYF
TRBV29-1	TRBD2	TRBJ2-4	CSVRGLAGGSKGAKNIQYF
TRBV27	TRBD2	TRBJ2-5	CASSFAGAETQYF
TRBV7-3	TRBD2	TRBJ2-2	CASSLTGITGTSGPGELFF
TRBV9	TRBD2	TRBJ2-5	CASSVGGGLADETQYF
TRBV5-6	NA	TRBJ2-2	CASSSPQNTGELFF
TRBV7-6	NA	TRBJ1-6	CASSLVVAGNSPLHF
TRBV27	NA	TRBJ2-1	CASSLSYERDEQFF
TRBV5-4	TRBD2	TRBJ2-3	CATGLAGTDTQYF
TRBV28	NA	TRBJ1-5	CASSFEQGLRPQHF
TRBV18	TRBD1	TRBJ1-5	CASSHRRGTGSWNQPQHF
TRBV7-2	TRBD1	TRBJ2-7	CASSLGTGGGYEQYF
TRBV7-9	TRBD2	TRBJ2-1	CASSLTSGSGEFSYNEQFF
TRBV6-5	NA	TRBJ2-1	CASSPGDTYNEQFF
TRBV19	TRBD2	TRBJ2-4	CASSPLASLAKNIQYF
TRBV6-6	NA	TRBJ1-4	CASSYPLQGTNEKLFF
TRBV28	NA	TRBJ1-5	CASSLQVGQPQHF
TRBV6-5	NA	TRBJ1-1	CASRTPGKENTEAFF
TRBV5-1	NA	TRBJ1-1	CASSLVWQGGGTEAFF
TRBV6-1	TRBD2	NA	CASKVGLAAYNEQFF
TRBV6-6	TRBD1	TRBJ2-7	CASSNRDRGLGEQYF
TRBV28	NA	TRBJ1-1	CASSLLGAGSTEAFF
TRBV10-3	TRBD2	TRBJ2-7	CAISVSGKNYEQYF
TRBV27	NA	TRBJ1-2	CASSLTGLAGYTF
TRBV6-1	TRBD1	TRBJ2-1	CASSLGQPLYEQFF
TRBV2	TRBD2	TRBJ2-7	CASRGMLGTSGTYEQYF
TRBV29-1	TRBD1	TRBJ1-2	CSVAEGTGWGSYGYTF
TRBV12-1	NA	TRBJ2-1	CAAPWTGGREQFF
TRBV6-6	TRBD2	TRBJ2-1	CASSRPGLAVYEQFF
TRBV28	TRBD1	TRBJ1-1	CASSQGTVNTEAFF
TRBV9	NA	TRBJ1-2	CASSVGSNYGYTF
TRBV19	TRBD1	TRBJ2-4	CASSGRDRLSLDPKNIQYF
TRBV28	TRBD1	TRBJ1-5	CASSSGGSNQPQHF
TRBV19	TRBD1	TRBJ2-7	CASSTETGYDEQYF
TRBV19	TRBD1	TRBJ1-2	CASTDREPGGYTF
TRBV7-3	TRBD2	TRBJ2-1	CASSLSSGRDNEQFF
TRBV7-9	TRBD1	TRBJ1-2	CASSPRDREVYGYTF
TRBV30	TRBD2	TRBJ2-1	CAWKLAGSFNEQFF
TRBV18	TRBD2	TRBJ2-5	CASSPGLAGGETQYF
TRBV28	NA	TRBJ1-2	CASSLRLYGYTF
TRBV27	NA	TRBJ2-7	CASSLPGEFNEQYF
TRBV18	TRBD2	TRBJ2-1	CASSPPGSGRDSNEQFF
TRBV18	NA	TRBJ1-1	CASSPPQVAPFF
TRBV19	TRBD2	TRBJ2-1	CASSVTSGTIGSKQFF
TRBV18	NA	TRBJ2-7	CASSPHQGSYEQYF
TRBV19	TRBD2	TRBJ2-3	CASSIGPAGGTNTDTQYF
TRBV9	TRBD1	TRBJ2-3	CASSVAGQGVDTQYF
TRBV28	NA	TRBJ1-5	CASTYIDRDNQPQHF
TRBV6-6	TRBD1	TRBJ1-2	CASSYGTDYGYTF